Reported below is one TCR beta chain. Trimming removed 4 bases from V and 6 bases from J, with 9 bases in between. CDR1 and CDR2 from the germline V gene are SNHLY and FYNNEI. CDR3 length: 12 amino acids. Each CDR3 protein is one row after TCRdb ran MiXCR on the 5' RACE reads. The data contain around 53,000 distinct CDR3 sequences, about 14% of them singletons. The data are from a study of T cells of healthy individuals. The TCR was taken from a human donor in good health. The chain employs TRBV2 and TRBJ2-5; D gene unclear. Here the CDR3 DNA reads TGTGCCAGCAGTGTGAGAAGGAAGACCCAGTACTTC. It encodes CASSVRRKTQYF.